The 26 T cell receptor beta chains presented below share a single source sample, sequenced in a study of CD4 T cells in relation to SARS-CoV-2 and coronaviruses. Before the COVID-19 pandemic, during about 2010-2018, CD4+ T cells were taken from unexposed donors. TCRdb's table, derived via immunoSEQ multiplex PCR, lists solely in-frame clones and lacks some. The sample lists more than 50,000 clones, 86% occurring once. Sequenced sample: memory CD4+ T cells from PBMCs. These receptors were taken from a human donor in good health.

The chain combines TRBV10-2 with TRBJ2-3; 11 bases align to TRBD2. V lost 0 bases and J lost 5; bases outside the gene matches: 13. Per the germline V gene, CDR1 is WSHSY and CDR2 is SAAADI. The CDR3 runs 19 residues. The CDR3 here is CASSESTLLAGVWKDTQYF. The DNA of the CDR3 is TGCGCCAGCAGTGAGTCGACTCTACTAGCGGGAGTGTGGAAAGATACGCAGTATTTT.

This chain uses TRBV5-1 with TRBJ2-7, with 8 bases aligning to TRBD2. This CDR3 is 17 amino acids long. Trimming at V came to 0 bases and at J to 4 bases, leaving 12 bases not matched to a gene. Germline CDR1 reads SGHRS; CDR2 reads YFSETQ. CDR3 in amino acids: CASSLAPSAGGAYEQYF. For the CDR3, the DNA is TGCGCCAGCAGCTTGGCCCCCTCTGCGGGAGGTGCGTACGAGCAGTACTTC.

V gene TRBV6-1 combines with J gene TRBJ1-5; 7 nucleotides agree with TRBD1. Per germline, CDR1 MNHNS and CDR2 SASEGT. Trimming at V came to 5 bases and at J to 2 bases, leaving 9 bases not matched to a gene. The CDR3 loop spans 16 amino acids. The CDR3, as DNA: TGTGCCAGCAGTCAAGGCGGGGGGACAGGCAATCAGCCCCAGCATTTT. It yields the protein CASSQGGGTGNQPQHF.

The rearrangement links TRBV2 to TRBJ1-1; the D gene is possibly TRBD1 (5 bases). CDR1 SNHLY and CDR2 FYNNEI come from the germline V gene. The CDR3 loop spans 13 amino acids. Trimming left V 6 bases short and J 1 base short, with 9 bases between. The CDR3 is CASRPRENTEAFF. The CDR3, as DNA: TGTGCCAGCAGACCCAGGGAGAACACTGAAGCTTTCTTT.

V gene TRBV27 combines with J gene TRBJ1-5, with 10 positions matching TRBD1. CDR3 length: 13 residues. Unmatched junction bases numbered 1, after V lost 5 bases and J lost 6 bases. CDR1 is MNHEY and CDR2 is SMNVEV in the germline V gene (reference sequence). The CDR3 spells CASSGTGVQPQHF. CDR3 sequence (DNA): TGTGCCAGCAGTGGGACAGGGGTTCAGCCCCAGCATTTT.

The CDR3 here is CASSLEGMGYNEQFF. CDR3 nucleotide sequence: TGCGCCAGCAGCTTGGAGGGAATGGGCTACAATGAGCAGTTCTTC. The chain recombines TRBV5-1 with TRBJ2-1, with D unresolved. Looked up from germline, CDR1 is SGHRS and CDR2 is YFSETQ. The V end was cut by 0 bases, the J end by 3 bases, with 10 bases between. The CDR3 spans 15 residues.

The CDR3 nucleotides are TGTGCCAGCAGCCCAGGGAGCGCTAATGAAAAACTGTTTTTT. Protein: CASSPGSANEKLFF. The V call is TRBV9, the J call TRBJ1-4, with D perhaps matching TRBD1 (5 bases). This CDR3 comprises 14 residues. The V gene lost 4 bases and the J gene lost 3 bases, with 10 bases spanning the gap. Germline CDR1 and CDR2: SGDLS and YYNGEE.

The chain has TRBV11-2 and TRBJ2-5, with 8 bases that match TRBD1. Unmatched junction bases numbered 16, after V lost 4 bases and J lost 6 bases. Germline loops: CDR1 SGHAT, CDR2 FQNNGV. This CDR3 spans 17 amino acids. CDR3 in DNA: TGTGCCAGCAGCTATAAAACACTCGGACAGGGAATACAGACCCAGTACTTC. Residues: CASSYKTLGQGIQTQYF.

This clone has a single count. This rearrangement joins TRBV3-1 (or the pseudogene TRBV3-2) to TRBJ2-1; D not resolved. Germline loops: CDR1 LGHDT, CDR2 YNNKEL (reference sequence). V dropped 0 bases and J dropped 0 bases, with 18 bases sitting between them. The CDR3 contains 19 residues. The CDR3 nucleotides are TGTGCCAGCAGCCAAGACGGTCCAGGCCGATCGAGCTCCTACAATGAGCAGTTCTTC. Amino acid sequence: CASSQDGPGRSSSYNEQFF.

The rearrangement uses TRBV27 and TRBJ2-7; 9 positions agree with TRBD1. J was trimmed by 2 bases and V by 3 bases; bases with no gene match: 5. Germline loops: CDR1 MNHEY, CDR2 SMNVEV (reference sequence). The CDR3 covers 15 residues. The CDR3 region has the DNA TGTGCCAGCAGTTTCTCGGGGACAGGGCCCTACGAGCAGTACTTC. Translated, it gives CASSFSGTGPYEQYF.

The chain recombines TRBV19 with TRBJ1-6, with TRBD1 matching over 7 bases. V lost 7 bases to trimming and J lost 10 bases; unmatched junction nucleotides: 13. Germline V gene data show CDR1 as LNHDA and CDR2 as SQIVND (reference sequence). This CDR3 contains 15 residues. In DNA form, the CDR3 reads TGTGCCAGTAAGGGGGAACCGGGACAGACCTCACCCCTCCACTTT. Translation: CASKGEPGQTSPLHF.

The chain couples TRBV20-1 to TRBJ1-1; possibly TRBD1 for D (5 bases). There are 16 residues in the CDR3. Looked up from germline, CDR1 is DFQATT and CDR2 is SNEGSKA (reference sequence). V gave up 3 bases and J gave up 5 bases, with 22 bases separating them. The CDR3 sequence is CSASGQGHRSGTEAFF. As DNA, the CDR3 is TGCAGTGCTAGTGGGCAGGGCCATCGCTCGGGGACTGAAGCTTTCTTT.

The chain links TRBV28 to TRBJ2-7; no clear D. Trimming stripped 6 bases from V and 3 bases from J, with 18 bases between. The CDR3 has 15 residues. Germline V gene sequence: CDR1 MDHEN, CDR2 SYDVKM. The DNA of the CDR3 is TGTGCCAGCAGACCCTACGGAAGTCCCTACTACGAGCAGTACTTC. Encoded protein: CASRPYGSPYYEQYF.

This clone ranks as medium-sized. The chain recombines TRBV5-1 with TRBJ2-7; 9 nucleotides align to TRBD2. The CDR3 covers 17 residues. Per the germline V gene, CDR1 is SGHRS and CDR2 is YFSETQ. The V gene end was trimmed by 0 bases and the J gene end by 6 bases; junction bases not matched to a gene: 13. Here the CDR3 DNA reads TGCGCCAGCAGCTTGGAACCTAGCGGGATCCGCCAGGTCGAGCAGTACTTC. This sequence encodes CASSLEPSGIRQVEQYF. The complete variable domain, with remaining parts taken from reference TRBV5-1 and TRBJ2-7, reads KAGVTQTPRYLIKTRGQQVTLSCSPISGHRSVSWYQQTPGQGLQFLFEYFSETQRNKGNFPGRFSGRQFSNSRSEMNVSTLELGDSALYLCASSLEPSGIRQVEQYFGPGTRLTVT.

The chain carries TRBV7-3 and TRBJ1-1; possibly TRBD1 for D (6 bases). V gave up 5 bases and J gave up 1 base, with 11 bases separating them. Germline V gene sequence: CDR1 SGHTA, CDR2 FQGTGA. This CDR3 has 14 residues. This CDR3 is CASSTGTTNTEAFF. CDR3 in DNA: TGTGCCAGCAGCACTGGGACAACGAACACTGAAGCTTTCTTT. Variable domain in full (rest from reference TRBV7-3 and TRBJ1-1): GAGVSQTPSNKVTEKGKYVELRCDPISGHTALYWYRQSLGQGPEFLIYFQGTGAADDSGLPNDRFFAVRPEGSVSTLKIQRTERGDSAVYLCASSTGTTNTEAFFGQGTRLTVV.

The V gene is TRBV25-1, the J gene TRBJ2-5; the D gene is possibly TRBD2 (6 bases). The CDR3 has 14 amino acids. Trimming shortened V by 0 bases and J by 5 bases, and 10 bases separated the two germline ends. Looked up from germline, CDR1 is MGHDK and CDR2 is SYGVNS. CDR3 sequence reads: CASSEYLAGETQYF. Written as DNA, the CDR3 is TGTGCCAGCAGTGAATATTTGGCGGGGGAGACCCAGTACTTC.

The chain joins TRBV4-2 to TRBJ2-7; 13 nucleotides align to TRBD2. Germline V lookup: CDR1 LGHNA, CDR2 YNFKEQ. The V gene end was trimmed by 3 bases and the J gene end by 4 bases; junction bases not matched to a gene: 6. The CDR3 runs 16 residues. This CDR3 reads CASSQGTSGIPYEQYF. DNA of the CDR3: TGTGCCAGCAGCCAGGGGACTAGCGGGATCCCATACGAGCAGTACTTC.

V usage is TRBV19 and J usage is TRBJ2-2; D is ambiguous. The CDR3 length is 16 residues. Germline-derived CDR1 and CDR2 are LNHDA and SQIVND (reference sequence). Trimming took 8 bases from V and 1 from J, leaving 17 bases between them. The CDR3 loop is CASGGGIAMNTGELFF. CDR3 DNA sequence: TGTGCCAGTGGCGGCGGAATCGCCATGAACACCGGGGAGCTGTTTTTT.

The chain uses TRBV10-3 and TRBJ2-7; possibly TRBD1 for D (6 bases). This CDR3 contains 13 residues. CDR1 is ENHRY, CDR2 SYGVKD, per germline. V lost 2 bases, J lost 9 bases, and 14 bases lay in between. The CDR3 sequence: CAISETQGTVQYF. The CDR3 DNA sequence: TGTGCCATCAGTGAGACACAGGGCACTGTGCAGTACTTC.

The chain employs TRBV24-1 and TRBJ2-2; the D is unclear. The CDR3 covers 16 residues. In germline, CDR1 is KGHDR, CDR2 SFDVKD. V was shortened by 2 bases and J by 5 bases, with 14 bases between the two germline ends. This CDR3 is CATSDSVRGNTGELFF. The DNA of the CDR3 is TGTGCCACCAGTGATTCGGTCCGTGGCAATACCGGGGAGCTGTTTTTT.

The V call is TRBV27, the J call TRBJ2-5; D not resolved. Germline V gene lookup returns CDR1 MNHEY and CDR2 SMNVEV (reference sequence). The CDR3 has 13 residues. The V gene lost 2 bases and the J gene lost 7 bases, with 11 bases spanning the gap. The CDR3 loop is CASSLGRRGTQYF. The CDR3 DNA follows: TGTGCCAGCAGTTTAGGCAGGCGAGGGACCCAGTACTTC.

The chain employs TRBV27 and TRBJ2-7; TRBD1 aligns across 12 bases. V trimming: 6 bases; J trimming: 6 bases; junction bases outside the gene matches: 15. CDR1 and CDR2 from the germline V gene are MNHEY and SMNVEV (reference sequence). This CDR3 region has 17 residues. The CDR3 DNA is TGTGCCAGCAGCACCGGGACAGGGGGCGCCATTTGGGGCGAGCAGTACTTC. It yields the protein CASSTGTGGAIWGEQYF.

V is TRBV7-3 and J is TRBJ2-1, with D perhaps TRBD1 or TRBD2 (6 bases each). Germline CDR1 is SGHTA and CDR2 is FQGTGA. V lost 0 bases and J lost 7, with 13 bases in between. The CDR3 covers 15 residues. As DNA, the CDR3 is TGTGCCAGCAGCTTAACGGAGACTAGGGGGAATGAGCAGTTCTTC. Protein: CASSLTETRGNEQFF.

This sequence joins TRBV19 and TRBJ2-1, with 8 bases that match TRBD2. The V gene's germline CDR1 is LNHDA and CDR2 SQIVND (reference sequence). CDR3 length equals 18 residues. With V trimmed by 5 bases and J by 1 base, 13 bases remained unmatched. CDR3 residues: CASSLTSSGTGSYNEQFF. DNA for the CDR3: TGTGCCAGTAGTCTAACTAGTAGCGGGACGGGTTCCTACAATGAGCAGTTCTTC.

The rearrangement joins TRBV5-1 to TRBJ1-1, with D maybe TRBD1 (6 bases). Looked up from germline, CDR1 is SGHRS and CDR2 is YFSETQ. This CDR3 is 16 amino acids long. The V gene lost 2 bases and the J gene lost 0 bases, with 14 bases spanning the gap. CDR3 region: CASSLTSGQLNTEAFF. CDR3 sequence (DNA): TGCGCCAGCAGCTTAACATCCGGACAGTTGAACACTGAAGCTTTCTTT.

The gene calls are TRBV30 and TRBJ1-2; 10 bases are shared with TRBD1. J gave up 8 bases and V 5 bases, and 2 bases lay outside the gene matches. Germline CDR1 GTSNPN, CDR2 SVGIG (reference sequence). This CDR3 is built from 11 residues. CDR3 DNA sequence: TGTGCCTGGGTGACAGGGGGCGGCTACACCTTC. Amino acids: CAWVTGGGYTF. Looking up the rest from reference TRBV30 and TRBJ1-2 gives the full variable domain: SQTIHQWPATLVQPVGSPLSLECTVEGTSNPNLYWYRQAAGRGLQLLFYSVGIGQISSEVPQNLSASRPQDRQFILSSKKLLLSDSGFYLCAWVTGGGYTFGSGTRLTVV.